These 19 T cell receptor beta chains came from one sample sequenced in a study of PD-1 blockade in classical Hodgkin lymphoma. Relapse was seen in all patients after autologous stem cell transplantation, and brentuximab vedotin exposure was variable. The table came from immunoSEQ multiplex PCR; TCRdb's copy has only in-frame clones and leaves some out. The sample yields 35,000 or so clones, over 65% seen once. The specimen comprised peripheral blood mononuclear cells (PBMCs), sampled before the second cycle of nivolumab. Every receptor here comes from a human donor with classical Hodgkin lymphoma.

This clone was seen a handful of times. The chain couples TRBV19 to TRBJ2-5, with D perhaps TRBD1 or TRBD2 (6 bases each). This CDR3 has 14 residues. Germline V gene data show CDR1 as LNHDA and CDR2 as SQIVND (reference sequence). With 5 bases removed from V and 5 bases from J, the gap between germline ends came to 15 bases. For the CDR3, the DNA is TGTGCCAGTAGTCTGTCGGGGGCACGGGAGACCCAGTACTTC. This codes for CASSLSGARETQYF.

This chain joins TRBV5-1 and TRBJ1-2; TRBD1 agrees at 8 bases. The CDR3 has 14 residues. Trimming removed 0 bases from V and 10 bases from J; junction bases left unmatched: 8. Looked up from germline, CDR1 is SGHRS and CDR2 is YFSETQ. CDR3 loop: CASSLASTGGNYTF. The CDR3 nucleotides read TGCGCCAGCAGCTTGGCCAGTACAGGGGGGAACTACACCTTC.

This rearrangement joins TRBV12-5 to TRBJ1-1; D unresolved. Germline CDR1 and CDR2: LGHNT and FRNRAP. This CDR3 has 15 residues. Trimming took 5 bases from V and 4 from J, leaving 17 bases between them. CDR3 DNA: TGTGCTAGTGGTGAACCAAGCCTTGAGGGCACTGAAGCTTTCTTT. This translates into CASGEPSLEGTEAFF.

This sequence joins TRBV7-9 and TRBJ2-5, with D unresolved. V lost 3 bases and J 5 bases, leaving 4 bases between the germline ends. The CDR3 runs to 11 residues. Per germline, CDR1 SEHNR and CDR2 FQNEAQ (reference sequence). Here the CDR3 DNA reads TGTGCCAGCAGCTTGTGGGAGACCCAGTACTTC. Its protein product is CASSLWETQYF.

The V call is TRBV5-8, the J call TRBJ1-1; D unresolved. Germline assignment: CDR1 SGHTS and CDR2 YDEGEE. The V and J ends lost 0 bases and 6 bases respectively, with 15 bases between them. This CDR3 spans 15 amino acids. The CDR3 reads CASSLEEGLGAEAFF. The DNA for the CDR3 is TGTGCCAGCAGCTTGGAAGAGGGATTAGGTGCTGAAGCTTTCTTT.

The chain links TRBV10-3 to TRBJ2-3, with 9 nucleotides matching TRBD1. Looked up from germline, CDR1 is ENHRY and CDR2 is SYGVKD. V lost 3 bases, J lost 3 bases, and 4 bases stayed unmatched. The CDR3 runs 15 residues. The CDR3 nucleotides read TGTGCCATCAGTGAAAGAGGACAGGGGACAGATACGCAGTATTTT. It codes for CAISERGQGTDTQYF.

The chain links TRBV7-2 to TRBJ2-7; 8 bases are a match to TRBD2. J lost 2 bases, V lost 3 bases, and 9 bases had no gene match. The CDR3 has 16 amino acids. The V gene's germline CDR1 is SGHTA and CDR2 FQGNSA. In DNA form, the CDR3 reads TGTGCCAGCAGCTTTGATGCGGGACTAGGTCCCTACGAGCAGTACTTC. Translated: CASSFDAGLGPYEQYF.

The chain couples TRBV7-9 to TRBJ2-5; 8 bases line up with TRBD1. Trimming took 6 bases from V and 5 from J; bases not matched to a gene: 8. Germline CDR1 and CDR2: SEHNR and FQNEAQ (reference sequence). This CDR3 has 14 residues. The CDR3 sequence: CASSPGGRRETQYF. The CDR3 DNA sequence: TGTGCCAGCAGTCCAGGGGGCCGGCGGGAGACCCAGTACTTC.

This chain links TRBV18 with TRBJ2-3; D not resolved. The CDR3 has 15 residues. Trimming left V 1 base short and J 4 bases short, with 12 bases between. Germline V gives CDR1 KGHSH, CDR2 LQKENI. The CDR3 region is CASSPLKNSADTQYF. The CDR3 nucleotides read TGTGCCAGCTCACCACTCAAAAACTCGGCAGATACGCAGTATTTT.

J is TRBJ2-1 and V is TRBV11-2; 9 bases align to TRBD1. The CDR3 contains 15 residues. Germline CDR1 SGHAT, CDR2 FQNNGV. V lost 5 bases, J lost 10 bases, and 12 bases stayed unmatched. The CDR3 DNA sequence: TGTGCCAGCAGCCTATCCGGGACAGGGTCGGCCGAGCAGTTCTTC. Residues: CASSLSGTGSAEQFF.

The CDR3 is CASSLGGADQETQYF. CDR3 nucleotide sequence: TGTGCCAGCAGCTTAGGCGGGGCCGACCAAGAGACCCAGTACTTC. The chain couples TRBV7-3 to TRBJ2-5; a possible D gene is TRBD2 (6 bases). The CDR3 extends over 15 amino acids. Germline loops: CDR1 SGHTA, CDR2 FQGTGA. Between the trimmed V and J ends, which lost 2 bases and 0 bases, there was a span of 10 bases.

This clone has ten or more counts. Other DNA sequences in this sample translate to the same CDR3. This chain links TRBV7-9 with TRBJ2-5; TRBD1 matches at 10 bases. The junction had 4 bases not matched to a gene; V was cut back by 5 bases and J by 4 bases. CDR1 SEHNR and CDR2 FQNEAQ come from the germline V gene (reference sequence). The CDR3 consists of 14 residues. The CDR3 DNA sequence: TGTGCCAGCAGCCCACGGACAGGGGGAGAGACCCAGTACTTC. Protein sequence: CASSPRTGGETQYF.

The rearrangement joins TRBV27 to TRBJ1-5; D not resolved. The V and J ends lost 0 bases and 6 bases respectively, with 12 bases between them. Germline V gene sequence: CDR1 MNHEY, CDR2 SMNVEV (reference sequence). The CDR3 covers 15 residues. The CDR3 nucleotides are TGTGCCAGCAGTTTATCGCGATGGGGAGGTCAGCCCCAGCATTTT. Translating it yields CASSLSRWGGQPQHF.

The chain uses TRBV6-5 and TRBJ1-5, with D perhaps matching TRBD1 (6 bases). This CDR3 region has 14 residues. Germline V gives CDR1 MNHEY, CDR2 SVGAGI. Trimming pared 2 bases from V and 4 bases from J, leaving 9 bases between. The CDR3 DNA reads as TGTGCCAGCAGTTACGGGGGGCGTAATCAGCCCCAGCATTTT. This encodes CASSYGGRNQPQHF.

V is TRBV7-2 and J is TRBJ1-5, with a possible D match to TRBD1 (6 bases). Germline V gene sequence: CDR1 SGHTA, CDR2 FQGNSA. V was clipped by 1 base and J by 9 bases, with 13 bases between them. CDR3 length: 14 amino acids. As DNA, the CDR3 is TGTGCCAGCAGCTTAGAGGGCAGGGGATCGCCCCAGCATTTT. As protein: CASSLEGRGSPQHF.

The V gene is TRBV9, the J gene TRBJ2-1; D gene ambiguous. This CDR3 has 15 residues. The V and J ends lost 0 bases and 1 base respectively, with 8 bases between them. Germline V gives CDR1 SGDLS, CDR2 YYNGEE. The DNA of the CDR3 is TGTGCCAGCAGCGTAGGTAGCAGTTCCTACAATGAGCAGTTCTTC. Protein sequence: CASSVGSSSYNEQFF.

This clone appeared once. The chain employs TRBV7-2 and TRBJ2-3; D assignment may be TRBD1 or TRBD2 (5 bases each). This CDR3 spans 15 amino acids. Germline CDR1 is SGHTA and CDR2 is FQGNSA. The V end lost 4 bases, the J end lost 1 base, and 12 bases lay between the germline ends. The CDR3: CASSSRDGRTDTQYF. CDR3 nucleotide sequence: TGTGCCAGCAGCTCCCGGGACGGACGCACAGATACGCAGTATTTT.

This clone was counted a single time. The rearrangement uses TRBV4-3 and TRBJ1-2; no clear D. The V gene's germline CDR1 is LGHNA and CDR2 YSLEER. This CDR3 comprises 15 residues. Trimming cost V 0 bases and J 4 bases, with 12 bases left between them. The CDR3 loop reads CASSQDRGVLYGYTF. DNA of the CDR3: TGCGCCAGCAGCCAAGATCGCGGGGTTCTCTATGGCTACACCTTC.

This clone has only one observation. V is TRBV7-2 and J is TRBJ1-4, with D possibly matching TRBD1 (5 bases). Trimming removed 10 bases at V and 0 bases at J, with 27 bases between. Germline V gives CDR1 SGHTA, CDR2 FQGNSA. The CDR3 covers 19 residues. CDR3 region: CANPHGARSGLATNEKLFF. CDR3 nucleotides: TGTGCCAACCCCCATGGGGCGCGGTCGGGACTGGCAACTAATGAAAAACTGTTTTTT.